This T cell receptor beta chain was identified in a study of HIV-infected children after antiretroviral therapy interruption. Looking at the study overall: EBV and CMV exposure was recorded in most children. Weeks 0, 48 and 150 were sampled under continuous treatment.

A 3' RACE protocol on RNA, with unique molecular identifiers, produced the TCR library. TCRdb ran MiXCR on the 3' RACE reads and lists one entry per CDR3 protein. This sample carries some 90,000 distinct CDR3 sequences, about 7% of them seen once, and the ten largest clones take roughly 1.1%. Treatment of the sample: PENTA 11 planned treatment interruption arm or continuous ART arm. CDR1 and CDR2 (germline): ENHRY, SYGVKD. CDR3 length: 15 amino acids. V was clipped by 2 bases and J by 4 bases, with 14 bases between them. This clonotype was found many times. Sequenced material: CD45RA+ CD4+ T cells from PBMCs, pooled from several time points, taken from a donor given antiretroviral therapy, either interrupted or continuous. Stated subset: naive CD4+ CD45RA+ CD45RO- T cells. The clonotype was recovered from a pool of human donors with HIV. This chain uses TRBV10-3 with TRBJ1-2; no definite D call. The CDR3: CAISEGKGHGYGYTF. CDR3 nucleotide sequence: TGTGCCATCAGTGAGGGTAAGGGCCATGGCTATGGCTACACCTTC.